A single sample is the source of the 31 T cell receptor beta chains below, sequenced in a study of blood T cell repertoires in COVID-19. Sequencing was performed with immunoSEQ multiplex PCR; in TCRdb, only in-frame clones are kept and a portion is missing. The repertoire consists of roughly 160,000 clones, with over 75% occurring once and the leading ten covering 8% to 13%. The sequenced sample was PBMCs or T cells enriched from blood (not recorded which). The receptor set was obtained from a man between 50 and 59 years old who had recovered from COVID-19.

V gene TRBV10-2 combines with J gene TRBJ2-3, with TRBD1 as a possible D gene (5 bases). CDR1 WSHSY and CDR2 SAAADI come from the germline V gene. Trimming pared 4 bases from V and 6 bases from J, leaving 8 bases between. CDR3 length: 12 amino acids. The CDR3 is CASSVGRDTQYF. The CDR3, as DNA: TGCGCCAGCAGTGTGGGGCGGGATACGCAGTATTTT.

This clone was seen only a few times. For the CDR3, the DNA is TGTGCCAGTAGTATAGGGACAGGGGTCGCGAGCACAGATACGCAGTATTTT. This translates into CASSIGTGVASTDTQYF. The chain uses TRBV19 and TRBJ2-3; 9 bases map to TRBD1. CDR3 length: 17 amino acids. CDR1 is LNHDA and CDR2 is SQIVND in the germline V gene (reference sequence). V shed 1 base and J 0 bases; nucleotides not matched to a gene: 5.

The rearrangement links TRBV5-5 to TRBJ1-1, with D possibly TRBD1 on 5 matching bases. The CDR3 runs 13 residues. The germline CDR1 and CDR2 sequences are SGHKS and YYEKEE (reference sequence). Between the trimmed V and J ends, which lost 4 bases and 0 bases, there was a span of 7 bases. The CDR3 region is CASSLGVNTEAFF. The CDR3 region has the DNA TGTGCCAGCAGCCTAGGGGTGAACACTGAAGCTTTCTTT.

This chain connects TRBV5-1 to TRBJ2-7; 8 bases map to TRBD1. From germline, CDR1 is SGHRS and CDR2 YFSETQ. V trimming: 3 bases; J trimming: 5 bases; junction bases outside the gene matches: 4. This CDR3 contains 13 residues. The CDR3 sequence is CASSSDRADEQYF. CDR3 coding DNA: TGCGCCAGCAGCTCGGACAGGGCGGACGAGCAGTACTTC.

The chain joins TRBV2 to TRBJ2-7; TRBD1 matches at 9 bases. Germline loops: CDR1 SNHLY, CDR2 FYNNEI. This CDR3 is built from 13 residues. Trimming removed 9 bases from V and 5 bases from J; junction bases left unmatched: 8. This chain's CDR3 is CASGPGQGNEQYF. CDR3 bases: TGTGCCAGTGGCCCCGGACAGGGGAACGAGCAGTACTTC.

The chain recombines TRBV2 with TRBJ2-6, with TRBD1 identical over 7 bases. V shed 3 bases, J shed 0 bases, and the junction held 5 bases outside the gene matches. Germline lookup yields CDR1 SNHLY and CDR2 FYNNEI. The CDR3 runs 17 residues. For the CDR3, the DNA is TGTGCCAGCAGTGAGGGACAGTTTCACTCTGGGGCCAACGTCCTGACTTTC. Translating it yields CASSEGQFHSGANVLTF.

The chain has TRBV5-1 and TRBJ1-2, with D maybe TRBD1 (5 bases). V lost 0 bases and J lost 4, with 10 bases in between. Germline V CDR1 and CDR2: SGHRS, YFSETQ. CDR3 size: 14 residues. This CDR3 reads CASSLGGLSYGYTF. Here the CDR3 DNA reads TGCGCCAGCAGCTTGGGGGGACTGAGCTATGGCTACACCTTC.

The CDR3 here is CASSQEGGRGVNYEQYF. Written as DNA, the CDR3 is TGTGCCAGCAGCCAAGAGGGAGGGAGGGGAGTGAACTACGAGCAGTACTTC. V and J are TRBV4-2 and TRBJ2-7, with 7 bases lining up with TRBD2. J was trimmed by 3 bases and V by 0 bases; bases with no gene match: 11. Germline V gene data show CDR1 as LGHNA and CDR2 as YNFKEQ. The CDR3 runs to 17 residues.

The V call is TRBV6-5, the J call TRBJ1-2; tentatively, D is TRBD1 (5 bases). Germline-derived CDR1 and CDR2 are MNHEY and SVGAGI. Trimming removed 6 bases at V and 2 bases at J, with 16 bases between. The CDR3 loop spans 15 amino acids. The DNA for the CDR3 is TGTGCCAGCAGCCGAATCTCCGGGGGGAACTATGGCTACACCTTC. Protein: CASSRISGGNYGYTF.

The chain couples TRBV6-5 to TRBJ2-7; 8 positions agree with TRBD1. Germline CDR1 is MNHEY and CDR2 is SVGAGI. The CDR3 totals 13 residues. V trimming: 6 bases; J trimming: 3 bases; junction bases outside the gene matches: 4. The CDR3 sequence: CASSRTGNYEQYF. CDR3 nucleotide sequence: TGTGCCAGCAGCAGGACAGGGAACTACGAGCAGTACTTC.

This chain joins TRBV27 and TRBJ2-2, with a weak D call TRBD1 (5 bases). The ends were cut back, 5 bases at V and 6 bases at J, with 19 bases in the middle. The CDR3 contains 16 residues. Germline CDR1 reads MNHEY; CDR2 reads SMNVEV (reference sequence). In DNA, the CDR3 is TGTGCCAGCAGTCGGTACTACGGACATAGTTCCGGGGAGCTGTTTTTT. Translating it yields CASSRYYGHSSGELFF.

The chain uses TRBV5-1 and TRBJ2-6; TRBD1 matches 8 bases. Losses at the gene ends were 0 bases for V and 2 bases for J; bases not matched to a gene: 4. The CDR3 runs 17 residues. Germline V CDR1 and CDR2: SGHRS, YFSETQ. The CDR3: CASSLVTGGAGANVLTF. In DNA, the CDR3 is TGCGCCAGCAGCTTGGTAACAGGGGGTGCTGGGGCCAACGTCCTGACTTTC.

There are many counts of this clone. This sample includes further DNA sequences coding for the same CDR3. The J gene is TRBJ2-1, the V gene TRBV29-1; no firm D call. Between the trimmed V and J ends, which lost 5 bases and 0 bases, there was a span of 11 bases. Germline V CDR1 and CDR2: SQVTM, ANQGSEA. This CDR3 has 14 residues. The CDR3 DNA reads as TGCAGCGTTCCGGTATTTAACTCCTACAATGAGCAGTTCTTC. This encodes CSVPVFNSYNEQFF.

The chain recombines TRBV24-1 with TRBJ2-1, with 11 positions matching TRBD2. After removal of 4 bases from V and 8 bases from J, the junction contained 15 bases not matched to a gene. Per the germline V gene, CDR1 is KGHDR and CDR2 is SFDVKD. There are 18 residues in the CDR3. In DNA form, the CDR3 reads TGTGCCACCAGTGAGGATGGGCTTACTAGCGGGAGTTTGGATGAGCAGTTCTTC. Its translation: CATSEDGLTSGSLDEQFF.

This clone was seen only once. This chain uses TRBV5-8 with TRBJ1-5, with 9 bases fitting TRBD1. Germline CDR1 is SGHTS and CDR2 is YDEGEE. J gave up 4 bases and V 4 bases, and 6 bases lay outside the gene matches. This CDR3 has 15 amino acids. The CDR3 bases are TGTGCCAGCAGCGGGACAGGGAACGTGAATCAGCCCCAGCATTTT. This translates into CASSGTGNVNQPQHF.

This chain links TRBV11-2 with TRBJ2-3; 10 bases agree with TRBD2. From germline, CDR1 is SGHAT and CDR2 FQNNGV. Germline trimming cut 5 bases from V and 0 bases from J; bases unmatched to any gene: 2. The CDR3 extends over 15 amino acids. CDR3: CASSPSGGSTDTQYF. As DNA, the CDR3 is TGTGCCAGCAGCCCTAGCGGGGGAAGCACAGATACGCAGTATTTT. The variable domain in full, completed from reference TRBV11-2 and TRBJ2-3, reads EAGVAQSPRYKIIEKRQSVAFWCNPISGHATLYWYQQILGQGPKLLIQFQNNGVVDDSQLPKDRFSAERLKGVDSTLKIQPAKLEDSAVYLCASSPSGGSTDTQYFGPGTRLTVL.

This clone was detected only once. The V and J genes are TRBV6-5 and TRBJ2-7, with 9 bases that match TRBD1. Germline V gene data show CDR1 as MNHEY and CDR2 as SVGAGI. Trimming at V came to 5 bases and at J to 5 bases, leaving 4 bases not matched to a gene. This CDR3 is built from 13 residues. The CDR3 DNA reads as TGTGCCAGCAGTATAAGGACAGGGGACGAGCAGTACTTC. Its translation: CASSIRTGDEQYF.

The chain employs TRBV6-4 and TRBJ1-5, with D possibly TRBD1 on 6 matching bases. The CDR3 contains 13 residues. V lost 6 bases to trimming and J lost 6 bases, with 12 bases between them. Per germline, CDR1 MRHNA and CDR2 SNTAGT. CDR3 in amino acids: CASSTTGTQPQHF. CDR3 nucleotide sequence: TGTGCCAGCAGCACAACAGGGACTCAGCCCCAGCATTTT.

The V call is TRBV2, the J call TRBJ2-3; D unresolved. The CDR3 runs 11 residues. Germline CDR1 and CDR2: SNHLY and FYNNEI. V lost 5 bases to trimming and J lost 4 bases, with 4 bases between them. The CDR3 DNA reads TGTGCCAGCAGTTACTCAGATACGCAGTATTTT. Residues: CASSYSDTQYF.

The V and J genes are TRBV28 and TRBJ1-2; D is perhaps TRBD1 (6 bases). Trimming cost V 5 bases and J 4 bases, with 14 bases left between them. The CDR3 contains 14 residues. Looked up from germline, CDR1 is MDHEN and CDR2 is SYDVKM. The CDR3 nucleotides read TGTGCCAGCAGTCCGCAACAGGGATTCTATGGCTACACCTTC. This sequence encodes CASSPQQGFYGYTF.

The V call is TRBV7-9, the J call TRBJ1-2; weak D call: TRBD1 (5 bases). The CDR3 extends over 15 amino acids. Germline V lookup: CDR1 SEHNR, CDR2 FQNEAQ (reference sequence). V was clipped by 5 bases and J by 8 bases, with 21 bases between them. CDR3: CASSRRGTQEGGYTF. The CDR3 nucleotides are TGTGCCAGCAGCCGCCGGGGGACCCAGGAAGGAGGCTACACCTTC.

This chain links TRBV3-1 (or the pseudogene TRBV3-2) with TRBJ2-3, with TRBD2 identical over 10 bases. V was pared by 5 bases and J by 4 bases, with 3 bases of the junction left unmatched. Germline V gives CDR1 LGHDT, CDR2 YNNKEL (reference sequence). This CDR3 has 14 residues. CDR3 DNA sequence: TGTGCCAGCAGCAGCGGGGGGGGATCAGATACGCAGTATTTT. Translating gives CASSSGGGSDTQYF.

The CDR3 region has the DNA TGTGCCAGCAGACCCCCGGCGGGGTCCTACGAGCAGTACTTC. Translated, it gives CASRPPAGSYEQYF. This chain joins TRBV28 and TRBJ2-7; TRBD2 might be the D (6 bases). Trimming pared 6 bases from V and 1 base from J, leaving 13 bases between. Germline V CDR1 and CDR2: MDHEN, SYDVKM. This CDR3 is built from 14 residues.

This sequence joins TRBV7-8 and TRBJ1-5; 11 bases match TRBD1. Germline CDR1 SGHVS, CDR2 FQNEAQ. The CDR3 is 16 amino acids. The J segment lost 1 base and the V segment lost 3 bases, leaving 2 bases of the junction unmatched. This CDR3 is CASSFGQGASNQPQHF. The CDR3 DNA sequence: TGTGCCAGCAGCTTCGGACAGGGGGCAAGCAATCAGCCCCAGCATTTT.

V gene TRBV28 combines with J gene TRBJ1-3; 7 nucleotides match TRBD1. V trimming: 3 bases; J trimming: 0 bases; junction bases outside the gene matches: 2. Per germline, CDR1 MDHEN and CDR2 SYDVKM. The CDR3 sequence is 15 residues long. The CDR3 nucleotides read TGTGCCAGCAGTTTGGGGACAGACTCTGGAAACACCATATATTTT. Its protein product is CASSLGTDSGNTIYF.

The rearrangement uses TRBV2 and TRBJ2-1; 8 bases are shared with TRBD1. Germline V gene lookup returns CDR1 SNHLY and CDR2 FYNNEI. The CDR3 runs 17 residues. Germline trimming cut 4 bases from V and 6 bases from J; bases unmatched to any gene: 14. CDR3 coding DNA: TGTGCCAGCAGTGTCGGACAGGGAAGAGTAGTTAGCAATGAGCAGTTCTTC. This sequence encodes CASSVGQGRVVSNEQFF.

CDR3 coding DNA: TGCGCCAGCAGCTTGACGGCAGGGAGCAATCAGCCCCAGCATTTT. Amino acid sequence: CASSLTAGSNQPQHF. The chain recombines TRBV5-1 with TRBJ1-5; tentatively, D is TRBD1 (5 bases). Trimming removed 1 base at V and 1 base at J, with 9 bases between. There are 15 residues in the CDR3. Germline values: CDR1 SGHRS, CDR2 YFSETQ.

This chain connects TRBV29-1 to TRBJ1-4; no definite D call. Germline CDR1 and CDR2: SQVTM and ANQGSEA. V was clipped by 4 bases and J by 8 bases, with 23 bases between them. This CDR3 region has 16 residues. The CDR3: CSVGIYPGTRVEKLFF. The CDR3 bases are TGCAGCGTTGGAATCTACCCGGGAACAAGGGTGGAAAAACTGTTTTTT.

The genes are TRBV28 and TRBJ2-7; 9 bases are a match to TRBD1. With V trimmed by 5 bases and J by 5 bases, 7 bases remained unmatched. The CDR3 extends over 14 amino acids. Looked up from germline, CDR1 is MDHEN and CDR2 is SYDVKM. The DNA for the CDR3 is TGTGCCAGCAGTCTCTACAGGGGGCGCGACGAGCAGTACTTC. Translated: CASSLYRGRDEQYF.

V is TRBV24-1 and J is TRBJ2-1; D unresolved. The germline gives CDR1 KGHDR, CDR2 SFDVKD. V lost 0 bases and J 3 bases, leaving 8 bases between the germline ends. The CDR3 totals 15 residues. The CDR3 is CATSDLGSGYNEQFF. Written as DNA, the CDR3 is TGTGCCACCAGTGATTTGGGGTCAGGCTACAATGAGCAGTTCTTC.

The CDR3 DNA sequence: TGTGCCATCAGGCCCGGGACAGGGGGCACCAGCTCCTACAATGAGCAGTTCTTC. The encoded protein is CAIRPGTGGTSSYNEQFF. This rearrangement joins TRBV27 to TRBJ2-1; 12 bases agree with TRBD1. Germline trimming cut 10 bases from V and 0 bases from J; bases unmatched to any gene: 13. Germline CDR1 is MNHEY and CDR2 is SMNVEV (reference sequence). The CDR3 sequence is 18 residues long.